Each of the 3 T cell receptor beta chains below was sequenced from the same sample in a study of identical twins. TCRdb ran MiXCR on the 5' RACE reads and lists one entry per CDR3 protein. Here the sample spans around 450,000 distinct CDR3 sequences, 14% being singletons. This same sample was also part of a study on yellow fever vaccine responses in identical twins.

Specimen: CD4+ T cells sorted from blood. These receptors were collected from a young woman in good health.

Only a few counts were recorded for this clonotype. The rearrangement joins TRBV5-6 to TRBJ1-1; TRBD1 matches at 8 bases. V lost 3 bases to trimming and J lost 6 bases; unmatched junction nucleotides: 10. The CDR3 has 15 residues. Germline CDR1 and CDR2: SGHDT and YYEEEE. The CDR3 sequence is CASSSRGLRLAEAFF. The CDR3 DNA reads as TGTGCCAGCAGCTCCAGGGGGCTTCGTCTCGCTGAAGCTTTCTTT.

This clonotype has more than one count but fewer than ten. The genes are TRBV2 and TRBJ2-7; the D gene could be TRBD1 or TRBD2 (5 bases each). This CDR3 has 15 amino acids. The V gene's germline CDR1 is SNHLY and CDR2 FYNNEI. V gave up 3 bases and J gave up 0 bases, with 12 bases separating them. CDR3 loop: CASSEAGTSSYEQYF. CDR3 in DNA: TGTGCCAGCAGTGAGGCAGGGACGAGCTCCTACGAGCAGTACTTC.

This clonotype was recorded at least ten times. The chain couples TRBV11-1 to TRBJ1-1; 9 bases map to TRBD1. After removal of 3 bases from V and 4 bases from J, the junction contained 6 bases not matched to a gene. This CDR3 is 15 amino acids long. Per germline, CDR1 SGHAT and CDR2 FQDESV (reference sequence). The CDR3 sequence: CASSLVPGQGTEAFF. In nucleotides, the CDR3 is TGTGCCAGCAGCTTGGTTCCGGGACAGGGCACTGAAGCTTTCTTT.